The text below deals with one T cell receptor beta chain. Its target is not known. A single base separates this from a much larger clone, so it may be a read error. CDR3 and TCR beta VDJ profiling relied on genomic DNA as the template. Each CDR3 protein gets one entry after TCRdb re-called the reads with MiXCR. The table includes 200,000 to 250,000 distinct CDR3 sequences, around 49% detected once. This entry comes from a study of CD8+CD57+ T cells in acquired aplastic anemia. This CDR3 contains 15 residues. Trimming pared 0 bases from V and 4 bases from J, leaving 11 bases between. Germline CDR1 reads SGHRS; CDR2 reads YFSETQ. Patients included in sequencing had previously demonstrated CD8+CD57+ cell expansion by flow cytometry. Study outcomes and limitations: Simpson's diversity of CD8+ cells was not significantly different in patients compared with controls.

The chain combines TRBV5-1 with TRBJ1-5; no firm D call. The receptor was derived from a human donor with aplastic anemia. Sequenced input: sorted CD4+, CD8+, or CD8+CD57+ T cells (not recorded which) from PBMCs. In DNA form, the CDR3 reads TGCGCCAGCAGCTTGGGGGAATATAGAAATCAGCCCCAGCATTTT. It codes for CASSLGEYRNQPQHF.